This T cell receptor beta chain was sequenced for a study of CD8+CD57+ T cells in acquired aplastic anemia. The TCR beta profiling, which covered VDJ combination and CDR3 sequence, was carried out using genomic DNA as the template. Using its own MiXCR run on the reads, TCRdb lists one record per CDR3 protein. The repertoire holds 150,000 to 200,000 distinct CDR3 sequences, with around 50% as singletons. Those patients picked for sequencing had displayed CD8+CD57+ cell expansion on flow cytometry. The sequencing input was sorted CD4+, CD8+, or CD8+CD57+ T cells (not recorded which) from PBMCs. The receptor was derived from a human donor with aplastic anemia.

The CDR3 DNA follows: TGCAGCGTTGGCCGGACAGGGACTCTCTCTGGCTACACCTTC. It is translated as CSVGRTGTLSGYTF. This rearrangement joins TRBV29-1 to TRBJ1-2; 8 bases are shared with TRBD1. Losses at the gene ends were 4 bases for V and 7 bases for J; bases not matched to a gene: 11. CDR3 size: 14 residues. CDR1 is SQVTM, CDR2 ANQGSEA, per germline. Using reference TRBV29-1 and TRBJ1-2 for the parts outside the CDR3, the full variable domain is SAVISQKPSRDICQRGTSLTIQCQVDSQVTMMFWYRQQPGQSLTLIATANQGSEATYESGFVIDKFPISRPNLTFSTLTVSNMSPEDSSIYLCSVGRTGTLSGYTFGSGTRLTVV.